This record looks at one T cell receptor beta chain sequence and its context. The method was immunoSEQ multiplex PCR; TCRdb's version includes in-frame clones alone and lacks a portion of them. The table has tens of thousands of clones, roughly 90% seen once; the top ten hold over 2%. Germline V gene lookup returns CDR1 SGHAT and CDR2 FQNNGV. The CDR3 runs 14 residues. Trimming pared 1 base from V and 6 bases from J, leaving 11 bases between. This sample was taken from a study of T cell responses to AZD1222 COVID-19 vaccine. The material was peripheral blood, obtained on day 0 of AZD1222 vaccination. The gene calls are TRBV11-2 and TRBJ2-3; D ambiguous. The TCR was taken from an adult in good health. CDR3 amino acids: CASSLAGRYDTQYF. CDR3 DNA sequence: TGTGCCAGCAGCTTAGCGGGTAGGTACGATACGCAGTATTTT.